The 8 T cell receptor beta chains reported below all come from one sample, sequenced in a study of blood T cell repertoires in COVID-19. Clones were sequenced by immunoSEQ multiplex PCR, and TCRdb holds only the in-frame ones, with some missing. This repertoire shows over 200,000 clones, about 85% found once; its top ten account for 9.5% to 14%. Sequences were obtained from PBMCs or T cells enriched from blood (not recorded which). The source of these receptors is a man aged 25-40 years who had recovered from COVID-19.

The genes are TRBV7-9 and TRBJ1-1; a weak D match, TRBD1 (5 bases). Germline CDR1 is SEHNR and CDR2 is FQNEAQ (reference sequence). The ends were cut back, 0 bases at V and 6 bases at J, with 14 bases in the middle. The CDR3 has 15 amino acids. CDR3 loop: CASSLALGRAPEAFF. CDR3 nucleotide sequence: TGTGCCAGCAGCTTAGCGCTAGGCAGGGCGCCTGAAGCTTTCTTT.

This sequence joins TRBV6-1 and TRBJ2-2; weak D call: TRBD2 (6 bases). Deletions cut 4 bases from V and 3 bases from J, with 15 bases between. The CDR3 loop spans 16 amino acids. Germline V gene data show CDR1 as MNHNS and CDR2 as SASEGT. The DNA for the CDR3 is TGTGCCAGCAGTGTGACTAGAAAGATGTACACCGGGGAGCTGTTTTTT. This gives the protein CASSVTRKMYTGELFF.

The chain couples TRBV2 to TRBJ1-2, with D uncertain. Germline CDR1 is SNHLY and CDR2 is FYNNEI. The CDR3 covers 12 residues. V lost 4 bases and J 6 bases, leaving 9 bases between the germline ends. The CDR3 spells CASSVGVHGYTF. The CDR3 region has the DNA TGTGCCAGCAGTGTAGGAGTTCATGGCTACACCTTC.

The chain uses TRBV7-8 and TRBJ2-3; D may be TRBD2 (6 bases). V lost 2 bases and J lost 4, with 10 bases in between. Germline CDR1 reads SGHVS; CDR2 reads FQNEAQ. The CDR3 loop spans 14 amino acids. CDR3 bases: TGTGCCAGCAGCTTAAGGCGGGACCCAGATACGCAGTATTTT. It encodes CASSLRRDPDTQYF.

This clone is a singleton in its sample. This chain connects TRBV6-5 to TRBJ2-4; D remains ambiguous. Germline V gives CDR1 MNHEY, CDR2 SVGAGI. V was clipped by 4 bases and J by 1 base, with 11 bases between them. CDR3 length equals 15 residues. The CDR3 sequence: CASSSKAVAKNIQYF. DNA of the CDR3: TGTGCCAGCAGTTCTAAGGCGGTGGCCAAAAACATTCAGTACTTC.

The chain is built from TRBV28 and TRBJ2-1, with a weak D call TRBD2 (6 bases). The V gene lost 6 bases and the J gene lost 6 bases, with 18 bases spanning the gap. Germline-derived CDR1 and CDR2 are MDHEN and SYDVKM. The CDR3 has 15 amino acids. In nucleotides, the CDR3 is TGTGCCAGCAGGCCGGGACTTCAGGTCGCCAATGAGCAGTTCTTC. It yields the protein CASRPGLQVANEQFF.

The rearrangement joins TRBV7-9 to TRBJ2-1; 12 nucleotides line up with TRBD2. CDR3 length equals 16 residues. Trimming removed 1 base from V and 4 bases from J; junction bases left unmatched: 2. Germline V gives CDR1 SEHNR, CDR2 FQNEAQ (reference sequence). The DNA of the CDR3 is TGTGCCAGCAGCTTAGTCCTAGCGGGGGGGTACAATGAGCAGTTCTTC. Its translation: CASSLVLAGGYNEQFF.

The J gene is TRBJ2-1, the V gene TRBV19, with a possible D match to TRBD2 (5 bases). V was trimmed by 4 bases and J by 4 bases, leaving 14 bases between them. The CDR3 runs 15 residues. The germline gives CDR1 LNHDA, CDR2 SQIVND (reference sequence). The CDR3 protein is CASSTPGKAYNEQFF. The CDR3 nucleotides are TGTGCCAGTAGTACGCCGGGGAAGGCTTACAATGAGCAGTTCTTC. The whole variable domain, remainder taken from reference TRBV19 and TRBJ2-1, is DGGITQSPKYLFRKEGQNVTLSCEQNLNHDAMYWYRQDPGQGLRLIYYSQIVNDFQKGDIAEGYSVSREKKESFPLTVTSAQKNPTAFYLCASSTPGKAYNEQFFGPGTRLTVL.